There are many counts of the clone carrying this T cell receptor (beta chain). The time point: newly diagnosed GD, antithyroid drugs for less than 3 months. RNA isolated from PBMCs was used to make the TCR library. The authors drew approximately 10 milliliters of peripheral blood into EDTA tubes. Construction of TCR beta libraries relied on iRepertoire HTBI primers and on Arm-PCR targeting CDR3 regions. TCRdb analysed the multiplex PCR reads with MiXCR anew, one entry per CDR3 protein. Of some 220,000 distinct CDR3 sequences listed, less than 20% are singletons. The source of the sample is a study of regulatory T cells in long-lasting Graves disease. The CDR3 sequence is 21 residues long. Deletions cut 0 bases from V and 0 bases from J, with 26 bases between. Germline CDR1 is SGHTS and CDR2 is YDEGEE. A further study also used this sample, focusing on T cells in Graves' hyperthyroidism and ophthalmopathy. That report notes: HTBI primers drove first-round RT-PCR of the TCR CDR3.

The gene calls are TRBV5-8 and TRBJ2-3; D ambiguous. The origin of this receptor is a woman between 25 and 40 years old with Graves disease. This specimen consisted of peripheral blood mononuclear cells (PBMCs), obtained at new diagnosis, from a patient treated with antithyroid drugs. CDR3 in amino acids: CASSLVEWAIDTPTSTDTQYF. The CDR3 coding sequence is TGTGCCAGCAGCTTGGTCGAGTGGGCTATTGATACTCCTACTAGCACAGATACGCAGTATTTT.